The clone carrying this T cell receptor (beta chain) has a count of ten or more. This record belongs to a study of T cells in Graves' hyperthyroidism and ophthalmopathy. These patients, aged 18 to 65, had recently diagnosed hyperthyroidism lasting under 2 months. The CDR3 is 15 residues long. V was cut by 5 bases and J by 4 bases, with 15 bases left in between. Germline CDR1 reads MNHEY; CDR2 reads SMNVEV (reference sequence). Template material for amplifying TCR beta CDR3 regions consisted of RNA transcripts. First-round RT-PCR with HTBI primers amplified the TCR CDR3 region. TCRdb re-derived calls from the multiplex PCR reads in MiXCR, one entry per CDR3 protein. The table records 650,000 to 750,000 distinct CDR3 sequences, approximately 15% of them present only once.

The genes are TRBV27 and TRBJ1-5; no clear D. Sequencing was performed on blood. The clonotype was recovered from a woman in her late teens or twenties with Graves' hyperthyroidism. CDR3 region: CASSRWASKNQPQHF. The CDR3 DNA follows: TGTGCCAGCAGTAGATGGGCCTCAAAAAATCAGCCCCAGCATTTT.